These 3 T cell receptor beta chains were all obtained from the same sample, sequenced in a study of T cells in localized non-small cell lung cancer. The data were produced by immunoSEQ multiplex PCR, yet TCRdb's version contains in-frame clones alone and is incomplete. Of more than 800 clones listed, about 29% are singletons. The sequencing here drew on lung tumor tissue, taken before any cancer treatment. These TCRs come from a female donor of 60 years or more with stage III squamous cell lung carcinoma.

This clone is medium-sized (0.01 to 0.1%) in the sample. This chain connects TRBV11-3 to TRBJ2-5; D possibly corresponds to TRBD2 (5 bases). V shed 3 bases and J shed 3 bases, with 11 bases lying between them. The length of the CDR3 is 14 residues. Per germline, CDR1 SGHNT and CDR2 YENEEA. The CDR3 region is CASSLAPGEETQYF. As DNA, the CDR3 is TGTGCCAGCAGCTTGGCCCCCGGGGAAGAGACCCAGTACTTC.

This chain links TRBV19 with TRBJ2-2; D not certain. CDR1 is LNHDA, CDR2 SQIVND, per germline (reference sequence). Trimming stripped 6 bases from V and 4 bases from J, with 15 bases between. The CDR3 sequence is 15 residues long. Here the CDR3 DNA reads TGTGCCAGTAGCAGACTCTTCGACGGCACCGGGGAGCTGTTTTTT. Protein sequence: CASSRLFDGTGELFF.

This chain joins TRBV11-3 and TRBJ2-2; TRBD1 aligns across 9 bases. Per the germline V gene, CDR1 is SGHNT and CDR2 is YENEEA. The length of the CDR3 is 15 residues. V was pared by 7 bases and J by 6 bases, with 9 bases of the junction left unmatched. The DNA for the CDR3 is TGTGCCAGCACCTTTGGGGACAGGGTCGCCGGGGAGCTGTTTTTT. Residues: CASTFGDRVAGELFF.